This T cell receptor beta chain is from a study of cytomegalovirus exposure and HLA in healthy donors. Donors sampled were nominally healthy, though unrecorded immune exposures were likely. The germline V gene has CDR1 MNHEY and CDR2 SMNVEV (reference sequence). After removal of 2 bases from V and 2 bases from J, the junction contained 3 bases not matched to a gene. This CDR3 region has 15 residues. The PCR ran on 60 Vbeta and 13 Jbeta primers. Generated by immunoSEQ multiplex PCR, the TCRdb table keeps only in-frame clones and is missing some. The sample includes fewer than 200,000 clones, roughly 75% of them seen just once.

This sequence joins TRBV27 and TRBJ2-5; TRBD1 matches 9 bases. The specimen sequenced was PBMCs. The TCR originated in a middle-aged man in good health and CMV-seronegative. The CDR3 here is CASSLGGQGQETQYF. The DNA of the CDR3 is TGTGCCAGCAGTTTAGGTGGACAGGGGCAAGAGACCCAGTACTTC.